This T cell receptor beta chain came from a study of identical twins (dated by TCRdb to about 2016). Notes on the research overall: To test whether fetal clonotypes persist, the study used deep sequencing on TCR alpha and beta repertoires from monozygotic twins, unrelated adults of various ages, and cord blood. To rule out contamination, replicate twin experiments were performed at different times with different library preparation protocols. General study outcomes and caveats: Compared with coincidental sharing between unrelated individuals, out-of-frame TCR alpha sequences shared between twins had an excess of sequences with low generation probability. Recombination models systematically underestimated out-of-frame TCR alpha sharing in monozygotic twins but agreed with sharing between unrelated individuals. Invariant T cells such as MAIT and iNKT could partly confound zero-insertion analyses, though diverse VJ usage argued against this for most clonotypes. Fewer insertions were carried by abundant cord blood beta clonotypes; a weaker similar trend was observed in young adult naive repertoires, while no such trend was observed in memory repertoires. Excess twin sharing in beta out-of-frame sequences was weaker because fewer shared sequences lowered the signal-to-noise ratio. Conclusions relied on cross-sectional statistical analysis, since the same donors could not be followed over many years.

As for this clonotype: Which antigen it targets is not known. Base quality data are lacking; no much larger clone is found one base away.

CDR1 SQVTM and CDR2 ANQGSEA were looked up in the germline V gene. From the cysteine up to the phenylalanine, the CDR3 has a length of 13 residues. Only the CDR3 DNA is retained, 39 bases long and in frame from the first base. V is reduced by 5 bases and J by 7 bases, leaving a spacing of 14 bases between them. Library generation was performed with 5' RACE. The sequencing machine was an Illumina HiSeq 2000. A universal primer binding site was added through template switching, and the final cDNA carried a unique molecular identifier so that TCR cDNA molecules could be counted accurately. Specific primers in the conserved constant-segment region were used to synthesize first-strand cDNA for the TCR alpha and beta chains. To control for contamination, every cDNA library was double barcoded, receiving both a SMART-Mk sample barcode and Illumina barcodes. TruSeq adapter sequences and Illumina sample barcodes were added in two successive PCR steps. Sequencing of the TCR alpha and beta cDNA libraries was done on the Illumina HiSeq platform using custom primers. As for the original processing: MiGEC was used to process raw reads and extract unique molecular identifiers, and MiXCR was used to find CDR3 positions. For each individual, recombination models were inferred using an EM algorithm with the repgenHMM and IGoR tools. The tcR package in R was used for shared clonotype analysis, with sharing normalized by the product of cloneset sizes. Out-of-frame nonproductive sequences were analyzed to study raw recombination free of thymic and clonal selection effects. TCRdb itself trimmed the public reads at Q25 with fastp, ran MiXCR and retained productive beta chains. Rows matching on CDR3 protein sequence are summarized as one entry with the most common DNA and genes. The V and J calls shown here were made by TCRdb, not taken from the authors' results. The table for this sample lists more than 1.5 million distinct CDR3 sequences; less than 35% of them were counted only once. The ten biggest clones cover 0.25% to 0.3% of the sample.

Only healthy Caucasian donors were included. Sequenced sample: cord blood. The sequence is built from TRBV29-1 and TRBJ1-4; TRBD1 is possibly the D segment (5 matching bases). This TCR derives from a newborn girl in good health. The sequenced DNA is TGCAGCGTTACCGGGACCTGGGGTGAAAAACTGTTTTTT. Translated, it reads CSVTGTWGEKLFF. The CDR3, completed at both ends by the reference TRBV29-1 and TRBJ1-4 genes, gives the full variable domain SAVISQKPSRDICQRGTSLTIQCQVDSQVTMMFWYRQQPGQSLTLIATANQGSEATYESGFVIDKFPISRPNLTFSTLTVSNMSPEDSSIYLCSVTGTWGEKLFFGSGTQLSVL.